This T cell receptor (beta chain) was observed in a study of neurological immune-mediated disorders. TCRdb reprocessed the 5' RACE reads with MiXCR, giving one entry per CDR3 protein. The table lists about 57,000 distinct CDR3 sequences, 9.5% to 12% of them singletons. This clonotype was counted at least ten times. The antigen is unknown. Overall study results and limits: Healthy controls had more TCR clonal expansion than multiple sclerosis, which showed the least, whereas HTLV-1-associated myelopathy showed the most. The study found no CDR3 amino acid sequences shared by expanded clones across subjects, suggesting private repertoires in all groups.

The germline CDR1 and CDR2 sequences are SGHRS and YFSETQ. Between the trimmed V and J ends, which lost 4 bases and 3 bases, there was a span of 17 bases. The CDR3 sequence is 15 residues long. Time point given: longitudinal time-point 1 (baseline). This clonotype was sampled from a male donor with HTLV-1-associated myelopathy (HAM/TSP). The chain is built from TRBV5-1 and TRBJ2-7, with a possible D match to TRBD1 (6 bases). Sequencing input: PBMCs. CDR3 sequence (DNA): TGCGCCAGCAGCCCCGGACAGTTCGGTCTCTACGAGCAGTACTTC. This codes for CASSPGQFGLYEQYF.